The present TCR beta chain was sequenced within a study of CD8+ T cells in alopecia areata. Overall study: Each day, treated patients took oral tofacitinib twice, at 5 to 10 mg per dose.

General study results and limits: Besides other cells, scalp samples also yield sequences of resident alphabeta T cells from normal skin.

The CDR3 is made up of 15 amino acids. Germline assignment: CDR1 SGDLS and CDR2 YYNGEE. V lost 2 bases to trimming and J lost 0 bases; unmatched junction nucleotides: 4. Sequencing relied on a cDNA template that was reverse transcribed from extracted RNA. TCRdb's table, derived via immunoSEQ multiplex PCR, lists solely in-frame clones and lacks some. Here the sample spans 200,000 to 250,000 clones, about 60% being singletons. Alopecia areata patients provided lesional scalp punch biopsies and peripheral blood, both collected for the study. This clone has only a few counts. Antigen specificity is unknown.

This sequence originates from a human donor with alopecia areata. This chain links TRBV9 with TRBJ2-7; 8 bases are shared with TRBD1. The sequencing here drew on CD4+ T cells sorted from blood, taken at week 0. The CDR3 sequence is CASSVGTGHSYEQYF. In nucleotides, the CDR3 is TGTGCCAGCAGCGTGGGGACAGGCCACTCCTACGAGCAGTACTTC.